Listed below are T cell receptor beta chains from one sample, sequenced in a study of patients and donors after allogeneic stem cell transplantation. TCRdb re-derived calls from the RT-PCR reads in MiXCR, one entry per CDR3 protein. The data show 190,000 or so distinct CDR3 sequences, roughly two fifths seen once. Sequencing was performed on blood, either unsorted or a sorted T cell fraction (not recorded which). Every receptor here comes from a human donor who was either an allogeneic HSCT recipient or a stem cell or donor lymphocyte infusion donor (not recorded which). It is not recorded whose cells these are; they may come from a transplant donor. The CDR3 runs from the conserved cysteine through the conserved F or W. D genes are given only for firm matches. Some rows mark clone size as missing; the rest say once, few, many or name a class of expanded clone.

j_call | clone_size | v_call | d_call | cdr3_nt | cdr3_aa
TRBJ1-6 | NA | TRBV5-4 | NA | TGTGCCAGCAGCTCCGGGACACCATATAATTCACCCCTCCACTTT | CASSSGTPYNSPLHF
TRBJ1-5 | NA | TRBV20-1 | TRBD1 | TGCAGTGCCCCTAGCCTTCGACAGGGAAGTATCAATCAGCCCCAGCATTTT | CSAPSLRQGSINQPQHF
TRBJ1-5 | NA | TRBV4-3 | TRBD1 | TGCGCCAGCAGCCCAGTGCCCGGGACAGGGTATCAGCCCCAGCATTTT | CASSPVPGTGYQPQHF
TRBJ1-1 | NA | TRBV7-2 | NA | TGTGCCAGCAGCTTCCTTCCATCGACAGTTGAAGCTTTCTTT | CASSFLPSTVEAFF
TRBJ2-1 | NA | TRBV6-2/TRBV6-3 | TRBD2 | TGTGCCAGCAGTTACTCTAGCGGGGGTAATGAGCAGTTCTTC | CASSYSSGGNEQFF
TRBJ2-5 | NA | TRBV23-1 | NA | TGCGCCAGCAGTCGAACCGGGGCAATTCAGCAAGAGACCCAGTACTTC | CASSRTGAIQQETQYF
TRBJ2-1 | NA | TRBV29-1 | NA | TGCAGCGGTACGATCTACAGGGACAATGAGCAGTTCTTC | CSGTIYRDNEQFF
TRBJ2-3 | many | TRBV4-2 | TRBD2 | TGTGCCAGCAGCCAAGAAGCGGGGGGTGGGCCAGATACGCAGTATTTT | CASSQEAGGGPDTQYF
TRBJ2-5 | NA | TRBV6-2/TRBV6-3 | TRBD2 | TGTGCCATTCGCGGGACTAGCTTAGAGACCCAGTACTTC | CAIRGTSLETQYF
TRBJ1-6 | NA | TRBV25-1 | NA | TGTGCCAGCACCCGAGGGGGACTAAGGTCACCCCTCCACTTT | CASTRGGLRSPLHF
TRBJ1-1 | NA | TRBV29-1 | NA | TGCAGCGTAGGGCACTACACTGAAGCTTTCTTT | CSVGHYTEAFF
TRBJ1-1 | NA | TRBV6-5 | NA | TGTGCCAGCAGTTACGGGGGGGTTGAGTCTGAAGCTTTCTTT | CASSYGGVESEAFF
TRBJ1-6 | NA | TRBV6-2/TRBV6-3 | TRBD1 | TGTGCCAGCAGTTACGCAAACAGGGGAACACCCCTCCACTTT | CASSYANRGTPLHF
TRBJ1-5 | few | TRBV4-1 | TRBD1 | TGCGCCAGCAGCCAAGGGGACAGGGGGTGGCCCCAGCATTTT | CASSQGDRGWPQHF
TRBJ2-3 | once | TRBV29-1 | TRBD2 | TGCAGCGTTGCAAGGTCGGGAGCGGGGGCCTTTCTAGATACGCAGTATTTT | CSVARSGAGAFLDTQYF
TRBJ2-7 | few | TRBV10-3 | NA | TGTGCCATCAGTGACCCGGAGGCCAGCTCCTACGAGCAGTACTTC | CAISDPEASSYEQYF
TRBJ1-6 | NA | TRBV7-9 | NA | TGTGCCAGCAGCGCGCTTGTCTCACCCCTCCACTTT | CASSALVSPLHF
TRBJ2-1 | NA | TRBV4-1 | NA | TGCGCCAGCAGCCTGCGGCCCCCGTCGAGCTCCTACAATGAGCAGTTCTTC | CASSLRPPSSSYNEQFF
TRBJ2-1 | NA | TRBV5-5 | TRBD1 | TGTGCCAGCAGCTTGTTTAGGGGGCAGCGCAATGAGCAGTTCTTC | CASSLFRGQRNEQFF
TRBJ1-5 | once | TRBV7-9 | NA | TGTGCCAGCAGCTTAGCAGGCTTCGATCAGCCCCAGCATTTT | CASSLAGFDQPQHF
TRBJ1-3 | NA | TRBV4-1 | NA | TGCGCCAGCAGCCAAGGAGGGTTCGGAAACACCATATATTTT | CASSQGGFGNTIYF
TRBJ1-1 | many | TRBV18 | NA | TGTGCCAGCAGCCCGACAGGATTGAACACTGAAGCTTTCTTT | CASSPTGLNTEAFF
TRBJ2-1 | NA | TRBV12-3/TRBV12-4 | TRBD2 | TGTGCCAGCAGAACCGGGAGGTGGGCTGGCAATGAGCAGTTCTTC | CASRTGRWAGNEQFF
TRBJ1-3 | NA | TRBV7-2 | NA | TGTGCCAGCACCCTTGGTGGTAACTCTGGAAACACCATATATTTT | CASTLGGNSGNTIYF
TRBJ1-5 | few | TRBV5-5 | NA | TGTGCCAGCAGCTTCCGGGCCCATCAGCCCCAGCATTTT | CASSFRAHQPQHF
TRBJ2-3 | once | TRBV7-2 | TRBD2 | TGTGCCAGCAGCTTAGTAGCGGGGATAACAGATACGCAGTATTTT | CASSLVAGITDTQYF
TRBJ1-2 | NA | TRBV12-3/TRBV12-4 | TRBD1 | TGTGCCAGCAGTCCACAGGGGGCGGAACTCTATGGCTACACCTTC | CASSPQGAELYGYTF
TRBJ1-6 | NA | TRBV25-1 | TRBD1 | TGTGCCAGCAGTGAAATCAGGGGGAATTCACCCCTCCACTTT | CASSEIRGNSPLHF
TRBJ2-7 | NA | TRBV5-1 | TRBD1 | TGCGCCAGCAGCTTGGACGGGACAGGGTCCTACGAGCAGTACTTC | CASSLDGTGSYEQYF
TRBJ1-6 | few | TRBV27 | TRBD1 | TGTGCCAGCAGCTTTACCGGGACAGCCTTTCCTGGGTATTCACCCCTCCACTTT | CASSFTGTAFPGYSPLHF